This T cell receptor (beta chain) comes out of a study of patients and donors after allogeneic stem cell transplantation. The CDR3 consists of 16 residues. Germline values: CDR1 SGHRS, CDR2 YFSETQ. With 7 bases removed from V and 4 bases from J, the gap between germline ends came to 23 bases. TCRdb ran MiXCR on the RT-PCR reads and lists one entry per CDR3 protein. Counted here are about 960,000 distinct CDR3 sequences, about a sixth occurring once; the ten biggest clones make up around 6%. The sequencing input was blood, either unsorted or a sorted T cell fraction (not recorded which). This receptor was taken from a human donor who was either an allogeneic HSCT recipient or a stem cell or donor lymphocyte infusion donor (not recorded which). It is not recorded whose cells these are; they may come from a transplant donor. V usage is TRBV5-1 and J usage is TRBJ1-1; perhaps TRBD1 as D (5 bases). DNA for the CDR3: TGCGCCAGCCAACCCGTACCGGGACGCGAAGGCACTGAAGCTTTCTTT. Residues: CASQPVPGREGTEAFF.